Presented here are 24 T cell receptor beta chains from one specimen sequenced in a study of T cells in Graves' hyperthyroidism and ophthalmopathy. The investigators amplified TCR beta CDR3 regions from RNA transcripts. First-round RT-PCR with HTBI primers amplified the TCR CDR3 region. TCRdb fed the multiplex PCR reads into MiXCR, producing one record per CDR3 protein. Of 250,000 to 350,000 distinct CDR3 sequences in the sample, about 18% were seen once. The sequencing sample was made of blood. These receptors came from a woman in her sixties or seventies with Graves' ophthalmopathy.

In its sample, this clonotype was seen many times. This chain links TRBV28 with TRBJ2-5; 8 nucleotides match TRBD2. The CDR3 length is 18 residues. Unmatched junction bases numbered 11, after V lost 1 base and J lost 1 base. The germline V gene encodes CDR1 MDHEN and CDR2 SYDVKM. The CDR3 DNA follows: TGTGCCAGCAGTTTATCGCCGGGACTAGGCTCGGTCCAAGAGACCCAGTACTTC. Its protein product is CASSLSPGLGSVQETQYF.

The rearrangement joins TRBV28 to TRBJ2-7; TRBD1 aligns across 9 bases. Germline CDR1 reads MDHEN; CDR2 reads SYDVKM. The V gene end was trimmed by 6 bases and the J gene end by 4 bases; junction bases not matched to a gene: 7. This CDR3 is 14 amino acids long. CDR3 loop: CASSPDRGWYEQYF. CDR3 DNA: TGTGCCAGCAGCCCGGACAGGGGTTGGTACGAGCAGTACTTC.

V usage is TRBV5-6 and J usage is TRBJ1-1; tentative D call: TRBD1 (6 bases). CDR3 size: 15 residues. Deletions cut 5 bases from V and 0 bases from J, with 14 bases between. Germline V gene lookup returns CDR1 SGHDT and CDR2 YYEEEE. Here the CDR3 DNA reads TGTGCCAGCAGAAGAAGACAGGACATGAACACTGAAGCTTTCTTT. Its protein is CASRRRQDMNTEAFF.

There are many counts of this clonotype. The rearrangement uses TRBV13 and TRBJ2-3; D is uncertain. V was cut by 5 bases and J by 1 base, with 7 bases left in between. The germline V gene has CDR1 PRHDT and CDR2 FYEKMQ (reference sequence). The CDR3 totals 13 residues. The CDR3 nucleotides are TGTGCCAGCAGCACTCCTGGCACAGATACGCAGTATTTT. It codes for CASSTPGTDTQYF.

This clonotype showed up just once. The genes are TRBV20-1 and TRBJ2-1; 7 nucleotides agree with TRBD2. V was clipped by 2 bases and J by 7 bases; unmatched bases: 11. This CDR3 has 15 amino acids. Germline V gene data show CDR1 as DFQATT and CDR2 as SNEGSKA (reference sequence). The CDR3 spells CSARMRRAGQNEQFF. CDR3 DNA: TGCAGTGCTAGAATGCGGCGAGCGGGGCAGAATGAGCAGTTCTTC.

The sample holds many counts of this clonotype. This sequence joins TRBV5-1 and TRBJ2-1; 9 nucleotides match TRBD1. Looked up from germline, CDR1 is SGHRS and CDR2 is YFSETQ. The V gene end was trimmed by 5 bases and the J gene end by 6 bases; junction bases not matched to a gene: 9. The CDR3 extends over 15 amino acids. Written as DNA, the CDR3 is TGCGCCAGCAGGGCGGGGACAGGGCTCTCCAATGAGCAGTTCTTC. This translates into CASRAGTGLSNEQFF. The full variable domain, in which reference TRBV5-1 and TRBJ2-1 provide the parts outside the CDR3, is KAGVTQTPRYLIKTRGQQVTLSCSPISGHRSVSWYQQTPGQGLQFLFEYFSETQRNKGNFPGRFSGRQFSNSRSEMNVSTLELGDSALYLCASRAGTGLSNEQFFGPGTRLTVL.

There are a few counts of this clonotype. The rearrangement links TRBV29-1 to TRBJ1-2; 9 nucleotides align to TRBD1. Germline-derived CDR1 and CDR2 are SQVTM and ANQGSEA. Trimming at V came to 4 bases and at J to 4 bases, leaving 7 bases not matched to a gene. The length of the CDR3 is 14 residues. CDR3 sequence: CSVAPTGGGYGYTF. The DNA of the CDR3 is TGCAGCGTTGCACCAACAGGGGGCGGCTATGGCTACACCTTC. Looking up the rest from reference TRBV29-1 and TRBJ1-2 gives the full variable domain: SAVISQKPSRDICQRGTSLTIQCQVDSQVTMMFWYRQQPGQSLTLIATANQGSEATYESGFVIDKFPISRPNLTFSTLTVSNMSPEDSSIYLCSVAPTGGGYGYTFGSGTRLTVV.

V and J are TRBV4-2 and TRBJ2-2; D is undetermined. Trimming stripped 6 bases from V and 7 bases from J, with 12 bases between. The germline V gene encodes CDR1 LGHNA and CDR2 YNFKEQ. The CDR3 runs 13 residues. The chain's CDR3 is CASSRGGDGELFF. CDR3 DNA: TGTGCCAGCAGTCGAGGTGGCGACGGGGAGCTGTTTTTT.

This clonotype has a handful of counts. The chain links TRBV20-1 to TRBJ1-4; 9 bases fit TRBD1. With 3 bases clipped from V and 0 bases from J, the junction kept 11 bases outside the gene matches. The CDR3 runs 18 residues. Germline assignment: CDR1 DFQATT and CDR2 SNEGSKA (reference sequence). As DNA, the CDR3 is TGCAGTGCTAGGAGAACAGGGGGCTTCAGGGCAACTAATGAAAAACTGTTTTTT. Translating gives CSARRTGGFRATNEKLFF.

This clonotype has at least ten counts. CDR3 DNA: TGTGCCAGCAGCCTGGCGGCTAGCGGGGTAGATACGCAGTATTTT. Amino acid sequence: CASSLAASGVDTQYF. The V and J genes are TRBV7-2 and TRBJ2-3; 9 bases fit TRBD2. This CDR3 has 15 amino acids. Germline V CDR1 and CDR2: SGHTA, FQGNSA. V lost 5 bases and J lost 5; bases outside the gene matches: 8.

The V and J genes are TRBV3-1 and TRBJ2-6; D uncertain. The V gene lost 2 bases and the J gene lost 0 bases, with 5 bases spanning the gap. Per germline, CDR1 LGHDT and CDR2 YNNKEL (reference sequence). The CDR3 runs 15 residues. The DNA of the CDR3 is TGTGCCAGCAGCCAATCAAACTCTGGGGCCAACGTCCTGACTTTC. This sequence encodes CASSQSNSGANVLTF.

This clonotype was recorded a few times. The CDR3 loop is CASSLDRGDDGYTF. The CDR3 DNA reads as TGTGCCAGCAGCCTGGACAGGGGGGACGATGGCTACACCTTC. The rearrangement uses TRBV6-1 and TRBJ1-2; 10 bases fit TRBD1. The CDR3 spans 14 residues. In germline, CDR1 is MNHNS, CDR2 SASEGT. J was trimmed by 6 bases and V by 6 bases; bases with no gene match: 7.

This clonotype was counted many times. Just one base apart from a much larger clone, this may be a read error. This sequence joins TRBV2 and TRBJ2-3; TRBD2 might be the D (5 bases). Per the germline V gene, CDR1 is SNHLY and CDR2 is FYNNEI. The V end lost 6 bases, the J end lost 6 bases, and 7 bases lay between the germline ends. The CDR3 is made up of 11 amino acids. The CDR3 DNA reads as TGTGCCAGCAGCGTAGCGGATACGCAGTATTTT. This translates into CASSVADTQYF.

The chain couples TRBV20-1 to TRBJ1-3, with TRBD1 identical over 9 bases. J gave up 3 bases and V 5 bases, and 8 bases lay outside the gene matches. CDR3 length equals 15 residues. Germline CDR1 reads DFQATT; CDR2 reads SNEGSKA (reference sequence). As DNA, the CDR3 is TGCAGTGCTTCGAGAGGGACAGGGTTTGGAAACACCATATATTTT. This gives the protein CSASRGTGFGNTIYF.

This clonotype was recorded a few times. The chain carries TRBV24-1 and TRBJ2-3; 10 bases align to TRBD2. Germline CDR1 and CDR2: KGHDR and SFDVKD. This CDR3 has 16 amino acids. The ends lost 3 bases at V and 2 bases at J; junction bases unmatched: 4. CDR3 sequence reads: CATSDASGGHTDTQYF. CDR3 DNA: TGTGCCACCAGTGATGCTAGCGGGGGCCACACAGATACGCAGTATTTT.

In its sample, this clonotype was seen many times. The chain couples TRBV27 to TRBJ1-4, with 11 bases matching TRBD1. The junction had 3 bases not matched to a gene; V was cut back by 6 bases and J by 0 bases. Germline V gene data show CDR1 as MNHEY and CDR2 as SMNVEV (reference sequence). The CDR3 totals 16 residues. CDR3 coding DNA: TGTGCCAGCAGCGGACAGGGGGCTGCAACTAATGAAAAACTGTTTTTT. Translating it yields CASSGQGAATNEKLFF. The full variable domain, in which reference TRBV27 and TRBJ1-4 provide the parts outside the CDR3, is EAQVTQNPRYLITVTGKKLTVTCSQNMNHEYMSWYRQDPGLGLRQIYYSMNVEVTDKGDVPEGYKVSRKEKRNFPLILESPSPNQTSLYFCASSGQGAATNEKLFFGSGTQLSVL.

This clonotype was observed many times. V is TRBV7-3 and J is TRBJ1-5; D unresolved. V shed 3 bases and J shed 7 bases, with 19 bases lying between them. Germline V gene sequence: CDR1 SGHTA, CDR2 FQGTGA. The CDR3 loop spans 16 amino acids. The CDR3 protein is CASSFPGGLSGQPQHF. CDR3 nucleotides: TGTGCCAGCAGCTTCCCGGGAGGTTTGTCAGGACAGCCCCAGCATTTT.

The J gene is TRBJ1-2, the V gene TRBV18; a weak D match, TRBD1 (6 bases). Looked up from germline, CDR1 is KGHSH and CDR2 is LQKENI. This CDR3 region has 16 residues. Trimming took off 0 bases at V and 4 bases at J, with 15 bases between the two ends. CDR3 sequence (DNA): TGTGCCAGCTCACCACCCCCCCACAGGGTCACCTATGGCTACACCTTC. It encodes CASSPPPHRVTYGYTF.

This clonotype came up many times. The CDR3 sequence: CSARVLPETQYF. CDR3 in DNA: TGCAGTGCTAGAGTCCTCCCGGAGACCCAGTACTTC. V gene TRBV20-1 combines with J gene TRBJ2-5; D unclear. With 1 base removed from V and 5 bases from J, the gap between germline ends came to 8 bases. CDR3 length equals 12 residues. Per the germline V gene, CDR1 is DFQATT and CDR2 is SNEGSKA (reference sequence).

The table lists this clonotype with many counts. The V call is TRBV9, the J call TRBJ1-6, with 10 bases lining up with TRBD1. CDR3 length: 15 residues. Germline V lookup: CDR1 SGDLS, CDR2 YYNGEE. The trim removed 3 bases at V and 10 bases at J, leaving 7 bases unmatched. The CDR3 here is CASSASGTGASPLHF. The CDR3 DNA reads TGTGCCAGCAGCGCCTCCGGGACAGGGGCGTCACCCCTCCACTTT.

This clonotype appeared many times. The rearrangement uses TRBV4-2 and TRBJ1-1; 9 bases line up with TRBD1. The trim removed 1 base at V and 5 bases at J, leaving 2 bases unmatched. Germline CDR1 and CDR2: LGHNA and YNFKEQ. The CDR3 covers 14 residues. CDR3 nucleotides: TGTGCCAGCAGCCAAGTAGGGACAGGGACTGAAGCTTTCTTT. Its translation is CASSQVGTGTEAFF.

In this sample, this clonotype turned up many times. V is TRBV28 and J is TRBJ2-2; weak D call: TRBD2 (6 bases). The length of the CDR3 is 15 residues. V was cut by 3 bases and J by 2 bases, with 10 bases left in between. The germline V gene has CDR1 MDHEN and CDR2 SYDVKM. The CDR3 reads CASSFRGTNTGELFF. The CDR3 DNA reads as TGTGCCAGCAGTTTTCGAGGGACTAACACCGGGGAGCTGTTTTTT.

This clonotype was seen ten or more times. The chain links TRBV7-2 to TRBJ2-7; possibly TRBD1 for D (5 bases). Germline assignment: CDR1 SGHTA and CDR2 FQGNSA. The CDR3 is 13 amino acids. V dropped 5 bases and J dropped 6 bases, with 14 bases sitting between them. The chain's CDR3 is CASSARQGGEQYF. CDR3 bases: TGTGCCAGCAGCGCACGCCAGGGCGGCGAGCAGTACTTC. Looking up the rest from reference TRBV7-2 and TRBJ2-7 gives the full variable domain: GAGVSQSPSNKVTEKGKDVELRCDPISGHTALYWYRQSLGQGLEFLIYFQGNSAPDKSGLPSDRFSAERTGGSVSTLTIQRTQQEDSAVYLCASSARQGGEQYFGPGTRLTVT.

Only a few counts were recorded for this clonotype. This chain uses TRBV9 with TRBJ1-3; a possible D gene is TRBD1 (5 bases). There are 16 residues in the CDR3. CDR1 is SGDLS, CDR2 YYNGEE, per germline. V lost 0 bases and J 4 bases, leaving 14 bases between the germline ends. The CDR3 region has the DNA TGTGCCAGCAGCGTAGCGGCTTGGGGGAGAGGAAACACCATATATTTT. Encoded protein: CASSVAAWGRGNTIYF. The full variable domain, its missing parts supplied by reference TRBV9 and TRBJ1-3, is DSGVTQTPKHLITATGQRVTLRCSPRSGDLSVYWYQQSLDQGLQFLIQYYNGEERAKGNILERFSAQQFPDLHSELNLSSLELGDSALYFCASSVAAWGRGNTIYFGEGSWLTVV.